These 30 T cell receptor beta chains share one sample of origin, sequenced in a study of blood T cell repertoires in COVID-19. Measured with immunoSEQ multiplex PCR; TCRdb has only the in-frame clones, and not every one. The data contain about 210,000 clones, approximately 78% of them seen just once; the ten biggest clones take up about an eighth. Source material: peripheral blood. The receptors were sampled from a woman aged 40 to 50 with acute or convalescent COVID-19.

The chain is built from TRBV3-1 (or the pseudogene TRBV3-2) and TRBJ2-7, with 10 bases identical to TRBD2. V shed 4 bases, J shed 1 base, and the junction held 1 base outside the gene matches. The CDR3 sequence is 14 residues long. Germline V gene data show CDR1 as LGHDT and CDR2 as YNNKEL (reference sequence). This CDR3 is CASSPLAGSYEQYF. CDR3 nucleotides: TGTGCCAGCAGCCCACTAGCGGGGTCCTACGAGCAGTACTTC.

This clone was observed a few times. The CDR3 loop is CASSLGGKGSWFF. DNA for the CDR3: TGTGCCAGCAGTTTGGGAGGAAAGGGGTCGTGGTTCTTC. The V gene is TRBV6-2 or TRBV6-3, the J gene TRBJ2-1; D might be TRBD2 (6 bases). Germline lookup yields CDR1 MNHEY and CDR2 SVGEGT. The CDR3 loop spans 13 amino acids. V was pared by 4 bases and J by 15 bases, with 19 bases between.

This chain connects TRBV3-1 (or the pseudogene TRBV3-2) to TRBJ2-3; 8 nucleotides match TRBD2. The germline V gene encodes CDR1 LGHDT and CDR2 YNNKEL (reference sequence). The CDR3 spans 15 residues. The V and J ends lost 2 bases and 4 bases, in that order; junction bases with no gene match: 5. Here the CDR3 reads CASSQSGGRADTQYF. The CDR3 region has the DNA TGTGCCAGCAGCCAATCGGGGGGGCGGGCAGATACGCAGTATTTT.

This clone was detected only a few times. This rearrangement joins TRBV7-2 to TRBJ1-4, with D possibly being TRBD1 (5 bases). Germline CDR1 SGHTA, CDR2 FQGNSA. This CDR3 region has 14 residues. V was pared by 2 bases and J by 5 bases, with 9 bases between. CDR3 coding DNA: TGTGCCAGCAGCTTATTGGCAGGGAATGAAAAACTGTTTTTT. Its protein product is CASSLLAGNEKLFF.

The chain carries TRBV11-2 and TRBJ2-1, with D possibly matching TRBD1 (7 bases). The CDR3 spans 17 residues. Germline CDR1 and CDR2: SGHAT and FQNNGV. Trimming left V 5 bases short and J 0 bases short, with 17 bases between. In DNA form, the CDR3 reads TGTGCCAGCAGCCCCGGACAGGAGGGTTACTCCTACAATGAGCAGTTCTTC. It is translated as CASSPGQEGYSYNEQFF.

This chain links TRBV19 with TRBJ2-3; D gene ambiguous. Between the trimmed V and J ends, which lost 5 bases and 5 bases, there was a span of 11 bases. Germline V lookup: CDR1 LNHDA, CDR2 SQIVND (reference sequence). CDR3 size: 13 residues. CDR3 DNA: TGTGCCAGTAGTCCACAGTCAGAAGATACGCAGTATTTT. It yields the protein CASSPQSEDTQYF.

The rearrangement joins TRBV5-1 to TRBJ1-1, with 12 bases fitting TRBD1. Germline CDR1 and CDR2: SGHRS and YFSETQ. Trimming cost V 3 bases and J 9 bases; bases outside gene matches: 9. The CDR3 runs 15 residues. CDR3 nucleotide sequence: TGCGCCAGCAGCTCACGTGCCGGGACAGGGGGCCAAGCTTTCTTT. It specifies CASSSRAGTGGQAFF.

The chain is built from TRBV7-9 and TRBJ2-1; 8 bases align to TRBD2. The CDR3 extends over 17 amino acids. Germline V lookup: CDR1 SEHNR, CDR2 FQNEAQ (reference sequence). The V gene end was trimmed by 1 base and the J gene end by 3 bases; junction bases not matched to a gene: 8. The CDR3 reads CASSLGRAGGHYNEQFF. The CDR3 DNA follows: TGTGCCAGCAGCTTAGGTAGGGCGGGAGGCCACTACAATGAGCAGTTCTTC.

This chain uses TRBV30 with TRBJ2-1; D is undetermined. Trimming removed 2 bases from V and 12 bases from J, with 20 bases in between. This CDR3 region has 14 residues. Germline V CDR1 and CDR2: GTSNPN, SVGIG (reference sequence). The CDR3, as DNA: TGTGCCTGGAGTTTAACGTCGGATGGCGGAACGCAGTTCTTC. Encoded protein: CAWSLTSDGGTQFF.

The chain carries TRBV7-2 and TRBJ2-4; 9 nucleotides match TRBD1. Looked up from germline, CDR1 is SGHTA and CDR2 is FQGNSA. J was trimmed by 8 bases and V by 5 bases; bases with no gene match: 7. CDR3 length: 14 amino acids. The CDR3 nucleotides are TGTGCCAGCAGCCCCAGGACAGGGGCGGACATTCAGTACTTC. It is translated as CASSPRTGADIQYF.

V usage is TRBV3-1 (or the pseudogene TRBV3-2) and J usage is TRBJ2-4, with 8 bases lining up with TRBD2. With 2 bases clipped from V and 9 bases from J, the junction kept 9 bases outside the gene matches. This CDR3 contains 15 residues. In germline, CDR1 is LGHDT, CDR2 YNNKEL (reference sequence). The CDR3, as DNA: TGTGCCAGCAGCCAAATCCGGGGGGGCCTCTCCATTCAGTACTTC. Translation gives CASSQIRGGLSIQYF.

The chain uses TRBV7-3 and TRBJ2-7; D not certain. Per germline, CDR1 SGHTA and CDR2 FQGTGA. This CDR3 has 15 residues. V gave up 1 base and J gave up 0 bases, with 10 bases separating them. CDR3 residues: CASSLMHGDSYEQYF. The CDR3 DNA follows: TGTGCCAGCAGCTTAATGCATGGAGACTCCTACGAGCAGTACTTC.

The CDR3 DNA sequence: TGTGCCAGCAGCTTAGCTTCTAACGTGAACACTGAAGCTTTCTTT. It is translated as CASSLASNVNTEAFF. The chain has TRBV11-2 and TRBJ1-1; D is uncertain. This CDR3 region has 15 residues. Looked up from germline, CDR1 is SGHAT and CDR2 is FQNNGV. V was clipped by 1 base and J by 0 bases, with 9 bases between them. Complete variable domain (other parts from reference TRBV11-2 and TRBJ1-1): EAGVAQSPRYKIIEKRQSVAFWCNPISGHATLYWYQQILGQGPKLLIQFQNNGVVDDSQLPKDRFSAERLKGVDSTLKIQPAKLEDSAVYLCASSLASNVNTEAFFGQGTRLTVV.

The chain is built from TRBV4-1 and TRBJ2-7; maybe TRBD1 (6 bases). The germline CDR1 and CDR2 sequences are MGHRA and YSYEKL. The CDR3 totals 17 residues. Trimming left V 5 bases short and J 1 base short, with 21 bases between. CDR3 coding DNA: TGCGCCAGCAGCGAAGGCCGTATGACAGGCCGGTCCTACGAGCAGTACTTC. Translated: CASSEGRMTGRSYEQYF.

This clone has more than one count but fewer than ten. V usage is TRBV11-2 and J usage is TRBJ2-7; TRBD2 aligns across 11 bases. The CDR3 is 15 amino acids. Germline values: CDR1 SGHAT, CDR2 FQNNGV. The ends lost 4 bases at V and 0 bases at J; junction bases unmatched: 2. CDR3: CASSSTSGSSYEQYF. CDR3 bases: TGTGCCAGCAGCTCCACTAGCGGGAGCTCCTACGAGCAGTACTTC.

The chain is built from TRBV6-2 or TRBV6-3 and TRBJ2-1; 10 positions agree with TRBD2. This CDR3 spans 16 amino acids. The germline V gene encodes CDR1 MNHEY and CDR2 SVGEGT. After removal of 0 bases from V and 5 bases from J, the junction contained 4 bases not matched to a gene. CDR3 amino acids: CASSYSGLAVNNEQFF. As DNA, the CDR3 is TGTGCCAGCAGTTACTCCGGACTAGCGGTAAACAATGAGCAGTTCTTC.

For the CDR3, the DNA is TGTGCCAGCAGCCAACGCGATCTTCGGGATACGCAGTATTTT. Its translation is CASSQRDLRDTQYF. The V call is TRBV14, the J call TRBJ2-3, with D uncertain. CDR1 and CDR2 (germline): SGHDN, FVKESK. Trimming removed 2 bases at V and 6 bases at J, with 12 bases between. This CDR3 comprises 14 residues.

The chain joins TRBV2 to TRBJ1-1; TRBD1 might be the D (5 bases). This CDR3 has 14 amino acids. Germline CDR1 SNHLY, CDR2 FYNNEI. V gave up 6 bases and J gave up 8 bases, with 19 bases separating them. The CDR3, as DNA: TGTGCCAGCAGCCGGACATCGGGTGAACAGGAAGCTTTCTTT. Its translation: CASSRTSGEQEAFF.

The chain is built from TRBV6-5 and TRBJ1-6; D is ambiguous. The CDR3 has 14 amino acids. V lost 7 bases and J 2 bases, leaving 9 bases between the germline ends. Germline CDR1 reads MNHEY; CDR2 reads SVGAGI. CDR3 sequence (DNA): TGTGCCAGCACCTCGGGGACCTATAATTCACCCCTCCACTTT. The encoded protein is CASTSGTYNSPLHF.

The J gene is TRBJ2-5, the V gene TRBV7-9, with a tentative D call TRBD1 (6 bases). The CDR3 consists of 13 residues. Germline loops: CDR1 SEHNR, CDR2 FQNEAQ (reference sequence). Trimming removed 5 bases from V and 10 bases from J, with 17 bases in between. As DNA, the CDR3 is TGTGCCAGCAGCCAACCAGGGCAGGGACACCAGTACTTC. It codes for CASSQPGQGHQYF.

The rearrangement joins TRBV4-3 to TRBJ2-1, with D perhaps matching TRBD1 (5 bases). In germline, CDR1 is LGHNA, CDR2 YSLEER. The CDR3 consists of 15 residues. Trimming took 0 bases from V and 4 from J, leaving 10 bases between them. The CDR3 sequence is CASSQDTTGYNEQFF. CDR3 bases: TGCGCCAGCAGCCAAGACACAACAGGATACAATGAGCAGTTCTTC.

The chain recombines TRBV11-2 with TRBJ1-2; TRBD1 matches at 8 bases. This CDR3 has 15 residues. Looked up from germline, CDR1 is SGHAT and CDR2 is FQNNGV. With 1 base clipped from V and 9 bases from J, the junction kept 10 bases outside the gene matches. This chain's CDR3 is CASSLGQGSEGSYTF. The CDR3 DNA reads as TGTGCCAGCAGCTTAGGACAGGGGAGTGAAGGAAGCTACACCTTC.

V gene TRBV5-1 combines with J gene TRBJ2-2; 8 bases are a match to TRBD2. Germline lookup yields CDR1 SGHRS and CDR2 YFSETQ. V was pared by 4 bases and J by 0 bases, with 5 bases of the junction left unmatched. This CDR3 spans 16 amino acids. CDR3 DNA sequence: TGCGCCAGCAGCCACGGACTAGCTCCGAACACCGGGGAGCTGTTTTTT. This gives the protein CASSHGLAPNTGELFF.

The chain is built from TRBV24-1 and TRBJ1-2, with TRBD1 matching 7 bases. Germline loops: CDR1 KGHDR, CDR2 SFDVKD. The J segment lost 4 bases and the V segment lost 10 bases, leaving 2 bases of the junction unmatched. The CDR3 loop spans 11 amino acids. CDR3 DNA sequence: TGTGCCACGGGACAGAGCTATGGCTACACCTTC. Its protein product is CATGQSYGYTF.

This sequence joins TRBV29-1 and TRBJ2-2, with 9 bases that match TRBD2. Looked up from germline, CDR1 is SQVTM and CDR2 is ANQGSEA. With 2 bases clipped from V and 2 bases from J, the junction kept 6 bases outside the gene matches. The CDR3 loop spans 16 amino acids. CDR3 loop: CSVENSGSFNTGELFF. The DNA of the CDR3 is TGCAGCGTTGAAAATAGCGGGAGTTTCAACACCGGGGAGCTGTTTTTT.

The chain carries TRBV11-2 and TRBJ1-1; D is perhaps TRBD1 (5 bases). Trimming cost V 5 bases and J 3 bases, with 13 bases left between them. Germline CDR1 reads SGHAT; CDR2 reads FQNNGV. The CDR3 sequence is 14 residues long. The CDR3 here is CASSLWGRDTEAFF. The CDR3 region has the DNA TGTGCCAGCAGCCTGTGGGGGAGGGACACTGAAGCTTTCTTT.

This clone was recorded only once. V usage is TRBV27 and J usage is TRBJ2-7; D may be TRBD1 (6 bases). The CDR3 spans 13 residues. Trimming stripped 2 bases from V and 5 bases from J, with 10 bases between. Germline CDR1 and CDR2: MNHEY and SMNVEV (reference sequence). CDR3 loop: CASSLGRGDEQYF. The CDR3 coding sequence is TGTGCCAGCAGTTTAGGCAGGGGTGACGAGCAGTACTTC.

The J gene is TRBJ1-1, the V gene TRBV27; perhaps TRBD1 as D (5 bases). Between the trimmed V and J ends, which lost 4 bases and 1 base, there was a span of 10 bases. In germline, CDR1 is MNHEY, CDR2 SMNVEV (reference sequence). This CDR3 spans 14 amino acids. The CDR3 DNA reads TGTGCCAGCAGTTCCCCAGGGCCGAACACTGAAGCTTTCTTT. This sequence encodes CASSSPGPNTEAFF.

CDR3 sequence: CASSQARGPGTGREKLFF. CDR3 bases: TGCGCCAGCAGCCAAGCTCGGGGACCCGGGACAGGGAGGGAAAAACTGTTTTTT. This chain uses TRBV4-3 with TRBJ1-4; 9 bases are a match to TRBD1. With 1 base clipped from V and 8 bases from J, the junction kept 14 bases outside the gene matches. The germline CDR1 and CDR2 sequences are LGHNA and YSLEER. The CDR3 is made up of 18 amino acids.

The V and J genes are TRBV9 and TRBJ2-1; TRBD2 matches at 8 bases. This CDR3 region has 15 residues. The germline V gene encodes CDR1 SGDLS and CDR2 YYNGEE. The V segment lost 0 bases and the J segment 5 bases; nucleotides outside the gene matches: 4. This chain's CDR3 is CASSVGSGSHNEQFF. The DNA for the CDR3 is TGTGCCAGCAGCGTAGGAAGCGGGAGTCACAATGAGCAGTTCTTC.